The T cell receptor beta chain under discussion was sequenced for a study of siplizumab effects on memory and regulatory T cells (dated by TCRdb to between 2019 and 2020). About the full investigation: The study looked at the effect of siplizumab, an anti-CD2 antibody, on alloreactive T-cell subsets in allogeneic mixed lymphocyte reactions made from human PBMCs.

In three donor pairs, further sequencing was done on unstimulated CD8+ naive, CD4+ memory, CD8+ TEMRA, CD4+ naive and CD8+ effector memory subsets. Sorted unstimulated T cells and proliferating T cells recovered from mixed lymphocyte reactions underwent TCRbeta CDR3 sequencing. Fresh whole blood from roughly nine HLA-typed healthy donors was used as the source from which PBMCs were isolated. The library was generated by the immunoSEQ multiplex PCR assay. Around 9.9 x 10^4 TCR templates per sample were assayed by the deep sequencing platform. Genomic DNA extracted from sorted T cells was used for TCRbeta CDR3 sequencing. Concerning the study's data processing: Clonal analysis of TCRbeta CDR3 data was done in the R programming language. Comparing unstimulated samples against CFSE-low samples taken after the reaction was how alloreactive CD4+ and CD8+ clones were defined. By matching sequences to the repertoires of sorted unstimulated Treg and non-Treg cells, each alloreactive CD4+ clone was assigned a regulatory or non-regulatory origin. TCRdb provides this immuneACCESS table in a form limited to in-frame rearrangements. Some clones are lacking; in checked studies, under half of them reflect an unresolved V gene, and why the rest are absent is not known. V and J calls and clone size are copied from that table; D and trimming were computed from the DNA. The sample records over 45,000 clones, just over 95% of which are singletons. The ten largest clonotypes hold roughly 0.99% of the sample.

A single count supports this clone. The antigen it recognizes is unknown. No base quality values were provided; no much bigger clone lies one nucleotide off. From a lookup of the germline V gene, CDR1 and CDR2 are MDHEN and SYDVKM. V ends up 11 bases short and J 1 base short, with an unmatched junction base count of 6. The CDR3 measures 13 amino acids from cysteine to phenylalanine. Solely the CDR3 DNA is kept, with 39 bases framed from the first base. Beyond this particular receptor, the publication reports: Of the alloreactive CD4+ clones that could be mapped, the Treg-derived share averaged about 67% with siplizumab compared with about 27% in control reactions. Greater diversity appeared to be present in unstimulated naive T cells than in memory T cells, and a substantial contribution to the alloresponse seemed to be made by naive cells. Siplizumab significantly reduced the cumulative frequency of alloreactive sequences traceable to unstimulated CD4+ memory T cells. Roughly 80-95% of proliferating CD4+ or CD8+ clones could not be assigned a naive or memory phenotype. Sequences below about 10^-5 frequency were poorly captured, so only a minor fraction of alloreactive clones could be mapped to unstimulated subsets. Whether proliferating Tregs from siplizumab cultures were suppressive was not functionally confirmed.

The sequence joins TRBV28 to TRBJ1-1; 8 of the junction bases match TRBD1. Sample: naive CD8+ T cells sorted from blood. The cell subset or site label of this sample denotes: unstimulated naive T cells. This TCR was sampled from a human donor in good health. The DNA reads TGTGCCGGACAGGACAGGGAGAACACTGAAGCTTTCTTT. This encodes CAGQDRENTEAFF.